Given below is one T cell receptor beta chain in context. This sample is part of a study of human T cells and chemical hapten exposure. This CDR3 comprises 14 residues. Germline assignment: CDR1 MNHNS and CDR2 SASEGT. V shed 6 bases, J shed 0 bases, and the junction held 2 bases outside the gene matches. The time point here: patch test 1, 2 weeks after DPC sensitization. Noted treatment: therapeutic diphenylcyclopropenone sensitization with weekly scalp DPC. A single record per CDR3 protein comes from TCRdb applying MiXCR to the RACE reads. This sample carries 85,000 to 100,000 distinct CDR3 sequences, under 15% of them seen once, and the ten largest clones take roughly 2.1%.

The V gene is TRBV6-1, the J gene TRBJ2-3, with 8 nucleotides matching TRBD1. The material was whole blood, obtained in connection with sensitization to the hapten diphenylcyclopropenone (DPC). The origin of this receptor is a woman between 40 and 55 years old with alopecia areata. Some clones in this sample may be carry-over from other donors' samples. The chain's CDR3 is CASRRDRSTDTQYF. CDR3 sequence (DNA): TGTGCCAGCAGGAGGGACAGGAGCACAGATACGCAGTATTTT.